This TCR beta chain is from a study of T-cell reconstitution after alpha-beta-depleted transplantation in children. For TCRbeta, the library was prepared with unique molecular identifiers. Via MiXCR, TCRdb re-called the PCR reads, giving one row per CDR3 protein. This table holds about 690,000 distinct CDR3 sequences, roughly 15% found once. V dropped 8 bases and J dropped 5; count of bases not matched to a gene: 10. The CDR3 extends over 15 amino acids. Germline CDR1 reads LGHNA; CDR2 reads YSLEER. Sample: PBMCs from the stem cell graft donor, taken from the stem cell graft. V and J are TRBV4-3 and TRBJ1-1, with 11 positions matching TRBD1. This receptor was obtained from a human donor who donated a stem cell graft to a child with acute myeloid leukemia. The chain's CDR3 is CASRRDRGSGTEAFF. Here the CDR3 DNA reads TGCGCCAGCCGAAGGGACAGGGGGTCGGGGACTGAAGCTTTCTTT.